This T cell receptor (beta chain) stems from a study of OX40 agonist ivuxolimab in advanced cancers. Study-level information: Two patients with cutaneous melanoma and one with hepatocellular carcinoma, three in total, showed partial responses. Notes on the study in general: At doses 0.1 to 3.0 mg/kg, CD4+ and CD8+ clones expanded.

This clone has just a few counts. Its matching antigen is unknown. TCRdb keeps only in-frame clones here, not all; method: immunoSEQ multiplex PCR. This table has about 7,700 clones, more than 65% appearing once. The CDR3 totals 14 residues. V lost 7 bases, J lost 4 bases, and 5 bases stayed unmatched. The germline V gene has CDR1 MNHNY and CDR2 SVGAGI (reference sequence). This chain links TRBV6-6 with TRBJ2-1; 9 bases agree with TRBD2. The TCR originated in an adult with an advanced solid tumor such as melanoma, head and neck, liver or kidney cancer. The specimen was CD4+ or CD8+ T cells sorted from blood, collected in a trial of the OX40 agonist ivuxolimab. The CDR3 spells CASTTLAGYNEQFF. The CDR3 nucleotides are TGTGCCAGCACCACGCTAGCGGGATACAATGAGCAGTTCTTC.